The clone carrying this T cell receptor (beta chain) came up many times. Each CDR3 protein is one row after TCRdb ran MiXCR on the 5' RACE reads. The profile shows 40,000 to 55,000 distinct CDR3 sequences, roughly 7% of them singletons. This entry comes from a study of spatial heterogeneity in lung cancer. This sample's time point: sample taken at primary tumor resection. Unsorted tumor, nontumor lung tissue or cryopreserved PBMC supplied the whole RNA. The TCR comes from a female donor with early-stage non-small cell lung cancer. The sequences come from PBMCs, collected at surgery.

CDR3 DNA sequence: TGCGCCAGCAGCCAAGAGACGCCCATCGGGAGCAATCAGCCCCAGCATTTT. Translated: CASSQETPIGSNQPQHF. The chain employs TRBV4-1 and TRBJ1-5; no firm D call. With 0 bases removed from V and 1 base from J, the gap between germline ends came to 13 bases. Germline V lookup: CDR1 MGHRA, CDR2 YSYEKL. This CDR3 has 17 amino acids.